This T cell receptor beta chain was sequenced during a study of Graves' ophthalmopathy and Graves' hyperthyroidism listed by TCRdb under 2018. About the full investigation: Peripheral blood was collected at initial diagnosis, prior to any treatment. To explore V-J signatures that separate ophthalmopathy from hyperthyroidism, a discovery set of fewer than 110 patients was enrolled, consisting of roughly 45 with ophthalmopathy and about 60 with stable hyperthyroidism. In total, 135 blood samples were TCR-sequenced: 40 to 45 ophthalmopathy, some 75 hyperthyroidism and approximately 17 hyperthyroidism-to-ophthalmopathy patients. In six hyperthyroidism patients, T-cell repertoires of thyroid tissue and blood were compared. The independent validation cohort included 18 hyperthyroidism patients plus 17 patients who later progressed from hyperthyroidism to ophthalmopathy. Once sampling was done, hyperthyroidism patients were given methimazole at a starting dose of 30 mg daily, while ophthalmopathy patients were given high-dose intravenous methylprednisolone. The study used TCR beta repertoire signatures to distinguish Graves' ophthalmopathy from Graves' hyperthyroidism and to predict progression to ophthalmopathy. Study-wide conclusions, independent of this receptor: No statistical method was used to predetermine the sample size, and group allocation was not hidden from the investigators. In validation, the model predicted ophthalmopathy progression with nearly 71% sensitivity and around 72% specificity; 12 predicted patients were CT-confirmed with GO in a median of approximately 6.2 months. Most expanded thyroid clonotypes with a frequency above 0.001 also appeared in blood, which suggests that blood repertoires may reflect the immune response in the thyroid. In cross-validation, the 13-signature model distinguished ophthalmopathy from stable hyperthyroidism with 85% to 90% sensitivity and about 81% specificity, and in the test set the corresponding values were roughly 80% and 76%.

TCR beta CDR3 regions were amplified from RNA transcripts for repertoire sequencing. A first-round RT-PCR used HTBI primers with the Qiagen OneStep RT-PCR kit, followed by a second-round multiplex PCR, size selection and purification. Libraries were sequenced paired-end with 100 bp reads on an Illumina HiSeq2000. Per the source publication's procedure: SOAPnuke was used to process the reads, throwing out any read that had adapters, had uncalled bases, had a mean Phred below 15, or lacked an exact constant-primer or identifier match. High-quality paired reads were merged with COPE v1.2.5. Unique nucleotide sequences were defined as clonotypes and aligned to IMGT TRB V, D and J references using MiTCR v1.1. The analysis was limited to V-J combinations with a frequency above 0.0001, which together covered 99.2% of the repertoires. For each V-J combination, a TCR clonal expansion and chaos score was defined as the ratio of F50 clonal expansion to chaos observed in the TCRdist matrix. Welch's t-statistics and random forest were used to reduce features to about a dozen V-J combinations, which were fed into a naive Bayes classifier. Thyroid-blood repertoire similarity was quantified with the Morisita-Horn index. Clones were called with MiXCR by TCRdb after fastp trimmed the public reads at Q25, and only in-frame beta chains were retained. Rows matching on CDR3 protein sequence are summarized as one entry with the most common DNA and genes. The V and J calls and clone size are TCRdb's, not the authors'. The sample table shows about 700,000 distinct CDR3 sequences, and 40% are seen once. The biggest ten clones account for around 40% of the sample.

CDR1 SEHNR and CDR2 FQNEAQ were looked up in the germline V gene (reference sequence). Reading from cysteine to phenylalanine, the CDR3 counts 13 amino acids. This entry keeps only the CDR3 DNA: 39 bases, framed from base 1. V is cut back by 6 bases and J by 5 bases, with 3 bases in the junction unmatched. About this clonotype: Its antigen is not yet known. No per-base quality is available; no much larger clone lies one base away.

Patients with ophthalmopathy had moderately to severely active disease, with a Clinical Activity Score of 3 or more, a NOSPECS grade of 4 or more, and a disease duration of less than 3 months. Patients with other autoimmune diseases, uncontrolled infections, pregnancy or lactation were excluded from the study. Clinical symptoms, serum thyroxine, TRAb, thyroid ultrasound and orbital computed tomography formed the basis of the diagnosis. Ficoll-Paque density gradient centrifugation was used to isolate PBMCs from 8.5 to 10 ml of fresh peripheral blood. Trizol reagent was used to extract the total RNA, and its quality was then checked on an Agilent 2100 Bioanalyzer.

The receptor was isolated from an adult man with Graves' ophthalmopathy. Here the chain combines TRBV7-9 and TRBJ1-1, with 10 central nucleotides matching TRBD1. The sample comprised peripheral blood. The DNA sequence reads TGTGCCAGCAGGATGGGACAGGGGACTGAAGCTTTCTTT. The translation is CASRMGQGTEAFF.